This T cell receptor (beta chain) emerged from a study of blood T cell repertoires in COVID-19. Turning to the study itself: Samples came from the United States, Italy and Spain, spanning acute and convalescent COVID-19. T cells, B-cell-depleted T cells, or PBMCs provided the cDNA or gDNA that served as material.

The V end lost 4 bases, the J end lost 7 bases, and 13 bases lay between the germline ends. This CDR3 contains 13 residues. Germline values: CDR1 SGHVS, CDR2 FNYEAQ. Original methodology: Researchers report that nucleated cell counts were estimated from reference gene primer amplification. Some clones are missing from TCRdb's copy, which holds only in-frame ones; the method was immunoSEQ multiplex PCR. V and J calls and clone size are those listed in that table; D and trimming were worked out from the DNA. The table shows roughly 40,000 clones, with around 82% occurring only once. Input material: peripheral blood. The chain combines TRBV7-6 with TRBJ1-1; D remains ambiguous. The sequence was obtained from an elderly woman with active or convalescent COVID-19. CDR3 sequence: CASSSEVFGEAFF. CDR3 DNA sequence: TGTGCCAGCAGCTCCGAGGTGTTTGGTGAAGCTTTCTTT.